A single sample is the source of the 9 T cell receptor beta chains below, sequenced in a study of T-cell memory formation after mild COVID-19. Via MiXCR, TCRdb re-called the 5' RACE reads, giving one row per CDR3 protein. The table includes roughly 280,000 distinct CDR3 sequences, around 16% detected once. The source material was PBMCs or a T cell subset sorted from them (not recorded which). These receptors all stem from a man younger than 30 who had mild COVID-19 (a few samples of this study predate the infection). Cell type and time point are not known.

The chain couples TRBV15 to TRBJ1-4; the match to TRBD1 covers 8 bases. The V and J ends lost 5 bases and 6 bases, in that order; junction bases with no gene match: 5. The CDR3 totals 14 residues. Germline CDR1 reads LNHNV; CDR2 reads YYDKDF (reference sequence). The CDR3 region has the DNA TGTGCCACCAGCCTCAGGGGGCTAGATGAAAAACTGTTTTTT. Amino acids: CATSLRGLDEKLFF.

The chain uses TRBV20-1 and TRBJ2-2; D perhaps matches TRBD2 (5 bases). CDR3 length: 17 amino acids. Germline V gene data show CDR1 as DFQATT and CDR2 as SNEGSKA (reference sequence). Trimming shortened V by 2 bases and J by 3 bases, and 19 bases separated the two germline ends. The CDR3 DNA reads TGCAGTGCTAGACCCGGACTTAGGCGGGCGGACACCGGGGAGCTGTTTTTT. Translation: CSARPGLRRADTGELFF.

This clonotype was observed at least ten times. The chain couples TRBV7-9 to TRBJ2-5, with D possibly called TRBD1 or TRBD2 (5 bases each). The germline V gene encodes CDR1 SEHNR and CDR2 FQNEAQ (reference sequence). V was clipped by 8 bases and J by 1 base, with 14 bases between them. The CDR3 extends over 14 amino acids. As DNA, the CDR3 is TGTGCCAGCTCTCCCGTGGGGGTCCAAGAGACCCAGTACTTC. The encoded protein is CASSPVGVQETQYF.

The chain joins TRBV2 to TRBJ2-7; D unclear. CDR1 and CDR2 (germline): SNHLY, FYNNEI. Trimming cost V 1 base and J 0 bases, with 22 bases left between them. The CDR3 spans 19 residues. The chain's CDR3 is CASSEGARLGLRSSYEQYF. Here the CDR3 DNA reads TGTGCCAGCAGTGAAGGCGCGCGGTTGGGCCTAAGGAGCTCCTACGAGCAGTACTTC.

This sequence joins TRBV7-8 and TRBJ2-1; 7 nucleotides match TRBD1. The CDR3 contains 17 residues. Germline V gene lookup returns CDR1 SGHVS and CDR2 FQNEAQ. With V trimmed by 1 base and J by 8 bases, 14 bases remained unmatched. CDR3 in DNA: TGTGCCAGCAGCTTAGTCCGGCGCACAGGGGTTGGGCATGAGCAGTTCTTC. This translates into CASSLVRRTGVGHEQFF.

This clonotype was counted at least ten times. V gene TRBV6-5 combines with J gene TRBJ1-1; maybe TRBD1 (5 bases). Per germline, CDR1 MNHEY and CDR2 SVGAGI. CDR3 length: 15 amino acids. The germline V and J ends were trimmed by 0 bases and 0 bases, with 8 bases remaining between them. For the CDR3, the DNA is TGTGCCAGCAGTTACTCGCCAGGGATGAACACTGAAGCTTTCTTT. Translating gives CASSYSPGMNTEAFF.

This clonotype turned up a few times. The chain combines TRBV7-9 with TRBJ1-2; D gene unclear. This CDR3 region has 13 residues. Trimming cost V 1 base and J 8 bases, with 11 bases left between them. Germline lookup yields CDR1 SEHNR and CDR2 FQNEAQ (reference sequence). The CDR3 DNA reads TGTGCCAGCAGCTTAGAAGGCTCGGGAGGCTACACCTTC. Protein product: CASSLEGSGGYTF.

This clonotype was recorded a few times. This chain links TRBV5-1 with TRBJ2-6; D call uncertain. Germline V gives CDR1 SGHRS, CDR2 YFSETQ. This CDR3 contains 18 residues. Deletions cut 3 bases from V and 2 bases from J, with 18 bases between. The CDR3, as DNA: TGCGCCAGCAGCTCCACCGTCCCCGACGGCCCTGGGGCCAACGTCCTGACTTTC. Its translation: CASSSTVPDGPGANVLTF.

V is TRBV4-3 and J is TRBJ2-3, with 12 bases that match TRBD2. Germline values: CDR1 LGHNA, CDR2 YSLEER. With 1 base clipped from V and 4 bases from J, the junction kept 6 bases outside the gene matches. This CDR3 region has 17 residues. CDR3 in DNA: TGCGCCAGCAGCCAAGCTTTCCTAGCGGGGGGGGCAGATACGCAGTATTTT. The encoded protein is CASSQAFLAGGADTQYF.